The 12 T cell receptor beta chains below all came from one sample that was sequenced in a study of cytomegalovirus exposure and HLA in healthy donors. The study ran its PCR with 60 Vbeta and 13 Jbeta primers. Clones were sequenced by immunoSEQ multiplex PCR, and TCRdb holds only the in-frame ones, with some missing. This sample contains some 84,000 clones. The material sequenced was PBMCs. All receptors come from a man aged 45-60 years in good health and CMV-seronegative.

The chain employs TRBV9 and TRBJ1-4; unclear D gene. V was pared by 6 bases and J by 3 bases, with 21 bases between. In germline, CDR1 is SGDLS, CDR2 YYNGEE. The CDR3 has 17 amino acids. DNA for the CDR3: TGTGCCAGCACGGTCGGAGGCTCCCTCGGGGCTAATGAAAAACTGTTTTTT. Amino acids: CASTVGGSLGANEKLFF.

The chain is built from TRBV5-1 and TRBJ1-5; 7 bases line up with TRBD1. The CDR3 has 15 amino acids. Looked up from germline, CDR1 is SGHRS and CDR2 is YFSETQ. V shed 0 bases and J 4 bases; nucleotides not matched to a gene: 4. Here the CDR3 DNA reads TGCGCCAGCAGCTTGGGACAGGGTCGGAATCAGCCCCAGCATTTT. It specifies CASSLGQGRNQPQHF.

The chain has TRBV28 and TRBJ2-7; 10 nucleotides match TRBD2. The V and J ends lost 3 bases and 1 base, in that order; junction bases with no gene match: 3. The CDR3 length is 15 residues. CDR1 is MDHEN and CDR2 is SYDVKM in the germline V gene. In nucleotides, the CDR3 is TGTGCCAGCAGTTTGAGCGGGGGGGCATCCTACGAGCAGTACTTC. Translation gives CASSLSGGASYEQYF.

The V call is TRBV11-3, the J call TRBJ2-2, with D unclear. This CDR3 is 13 amino acids long. V was trimmed by 3 bases and J by 6 bases, leaving 8 bases between them. The V gene's germline CDR1 is SGHNT and CDR2 YENEEA. This CDR3 is CASSFRISGELFF. CDR3 in DNA: TGTGCCAGCAGCTTTAGAATTTCCGGGGAGCTGTTTTTT.

The J gene is TRBJ2-7, the V gene TRBV7-9; D may be TRBD2 (5 bases). The germline V and J ends were trimmed by 4 bases and 5 bases, with 21 bases remaining between them. Per the germline V gene, CDR1 is SEHNR and CDR2 is FQNEAQ (reference sequence). The length of the CDR3 is 16 residues. The CDR3 DNA is TGTGCCAGCAGCTCCCTACTCACGGGATCTCCGAACGAGCAGTACTTC. Its translation is CASSSLLTGSPNEQYF.

CDR3: CASSPGDSNQPQHF. The CDR3 DNA reads TGTGCCAGCAGCCCGGGGGACAGTAATCAGCCCCAGCATTTT. The chain couples TRBV7-8 to TRBJ1-5; TRBD1 agrees at 7 bases. V shed 5 bases, J shed 4 bases, and the junction held 5 bases outside the gene matches. The germline V gene has CDR1 SGHVS and CDR2 FQNEAQ. There are 14 residues in the CDR3.

The J gene is TRBJ2-5, the V gene TRBV6-1; 8 bases are shared with TRBD1. The CDR3 spans 14 residues. Looked up from germline, CDR1 is MNHNS and CDR2 is SASEGT. Trimming cost V 0 bases and J 5 bases; bases outside gene matches: 2. For the CDR3, the DNA is TGTGCCAGCAGTGAAGCCAGGACAGGGGAGACCCAGTACTTC. This translates into CASSEARTGETQYF.

CDR3 amino acids: CASTFELATNEKLFF. The CDR3 nucleotides are TGTGCCAGTACCTTCGAGCTGGCAACTAATGAAAAACTGTTTTTT. The V call is TRBV19, the J call TRBJ1-4; D uncertain. The CDR3 loop spans 15 amino acids. The V and J ends lost 7 bases and 0 bases respectively, with 12 bases between them. Germline values: CDR1 LNHDA, CDR2 SQIVND (reference sequence). The full variable domain, with the rest looked up from reference TRBV19 and TRBJ1-4, is DGGITQSPKYLFRKEGQNVTLSCEQNLNHDAMYWYRQDPGQGLRLIYYSQIVNDFQKGDIAEGYSVSREKKESFPLTVTSAQKNPTAFYLCASTFELATNEKLFFGSGTQLSVL.

The chain has TRBV2 and TRBJ2-3; 7 nucleotides agree with TRBD1. Germline values: CDR1 SNHLY, CDR2 FYNNEI. The CDR3 is 15 residues long. The V gene end was trimmed by 7 bases and the J gene end by 0 bases; junction bases not matched to a gene: 7. The CDR3 DNA reads TGTGCCAGCAAGGGGACAGAGACTAGCACAGATACGCAGTATTTT. Translating it yields CASKGTETSTDTQYF.

This chain links TRBV28 with TRBJ2-5, with D perhaps matching TRBD1 (6 bases). With the DNA end fitting TRBJ2-7 better, the J assignment may be wrong. CDR3 size: 14 residues. Germline V lookup: CDR1 MDHEN, CDR2 SYDVKM. CDR3 nucleotides: TGTGCCAGCAGTCTCTTACAGGGCTCCTACGAGCAGTACTTC. It is translated as CASSLLQGSYEQYF.

CDR3 bases: TGTGCCAGCAGCATGGCTAGCGGGACGGGAGAGACCCAGTACTTC. It yields the protein CASSMASGTGETQYF. V is TRBV5-6 and J is TRBJ2-5; 9 nucleotides line up with TRBD2. The CDR3 extends over 15 amino acids. Per germline, CDR1 SGHDT and CDR2 YYEEEE. The V and J ends lost 4 bases and 4 bases, in that order; junction bases with no gene match: 8.

V gene TRBV11-1 combines with J gene TRBJ1-4; 7 bases map to TRBD1. Germline assignment: CDR1 SGHAT and CDR2 FQDESV (reference sequence). This CDR3 has 14 residues. The V gene end was trimmed by 4 bases and the J gene end by 4 bases; junction bases not matched to a gene: 3. CDR3 region: CASSSRDSNEKLFF. For the CDR3, the DNA is TGTGCCAGCAGCTCCCGGGACAGTAATGAAAAACTGTTTTTT.